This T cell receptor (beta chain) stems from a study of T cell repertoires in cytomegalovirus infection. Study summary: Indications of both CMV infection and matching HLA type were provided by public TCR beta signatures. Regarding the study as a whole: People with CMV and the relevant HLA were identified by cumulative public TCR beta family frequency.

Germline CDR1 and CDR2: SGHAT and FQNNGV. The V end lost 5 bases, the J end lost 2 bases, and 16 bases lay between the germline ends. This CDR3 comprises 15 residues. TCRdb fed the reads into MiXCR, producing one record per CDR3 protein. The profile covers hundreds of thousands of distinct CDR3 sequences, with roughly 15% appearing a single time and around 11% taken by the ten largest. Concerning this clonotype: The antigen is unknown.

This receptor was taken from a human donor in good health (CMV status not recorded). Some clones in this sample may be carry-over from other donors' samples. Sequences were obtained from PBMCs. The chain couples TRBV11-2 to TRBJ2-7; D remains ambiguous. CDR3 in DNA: TGTGCCAGCAGCCCTGGGATCCTAACCACCTACGAGCAGTACTTC. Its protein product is CASSPGILTTYEQYF.